Below, 5 T cell receptor beta chains from the same sample are listed, as sequenced in a study of cytomegalovirus exposure and HLA in healthy donors. PCR amplification relied on 60 Vbeta primers (plus 13 Jbeta primers). The table came from immunoSEQ multiplex PCR; TCRdb's copy has only in-frame clones and leaves some out. This sample contains approximately 190,000 clones. Sequencing input: PBMCs. Receptor source: a man aged 25 to 40 in good health and CMV-seronegative.

This chain links TRBV5-1 with TRBJ2-6; D is possibly TRBD2 (5 bases). V was trimmed by 3 bases and J by 2 bases, leaving 12 bases between them. This CDR3 is 16 amino acids long. Germline CDR1 and CDR2: SGHRS and YFSETQ. The CDR3 here is CASSSEAVPGANVLTF. The CDR3 bases are TGCGCCAGCAGCTCGGAGGCGGTTCCTGGGGCCAACGTCCTGACTTTC.

The V and J genes are TRBV11-3 and TRBJ1-6; 9 bases are shared with TRBD1. The germline V gene has CDR1 SGHNT and CDR2 YENEEA. The J segment lost 6 bases and the V segment lost 5 bases, leaving 2 bases of the junction unmatched. The CDR3 extends over 14 amino acids. The CDR3 loop is CASSQGQGNSPLHF. DNA of the CDR3: TGTGCCAGCAGCCAGGGACAGGGTAATTCACCCCTCCACTTT.

The chain has TRBV18 and TRBJ1-1; TRBD1 aligns across 8 bases. Germline loops: CDR1 KGHSH, CDR2 LQKENI. The CDR3 is 16 amino acids. Trimming at V came to 4 bases and at J to 0 bases, leaving 7 bases not matched to a gene. The CDR3 is CASSRLGQDMNTEAFF. The CDR3 DNA is TGTGCCAGCTCACGACTGGGACAGGATATGAACACTGAAGCTTTCTTT.

The chain is built from TRBV5-1 and TRBJ2-1; the D is unclear. Trimming took off 4 bases at V and 4 bases at J, with 15 bases between the two ends. This CDR3 is 15 amino acids long. Germline V gene lookup returns CDR1 SGHRS and CDR2 YFSETQ. The CDR3 sequence: CASSPDARPYNEQFF. The CDR3 DNA reads as TGCGCCAGCAGCCCCGATGCGAGGCCTTACAATGAGCAGTTCTTC.

The chain couples TRBV2 to TRBJ2-7; no definite D call. CDR1 is SNHLY and CDR2 is FYNNEI in the germline V gene. The germline V and J ends were trimmed by 7 bases and 2 bases, with 15 bases remaining between them. This CDR3 has 14 amino acids. In DNA, the CDR3 is TGTGCCAGCATTACACGCCCCGAGGCCTACGAGCAGTACTTC. As protein: CASITRPEAYEQYF.